These 21 T cell receptor beta chains originate from one sample sequenced in a study of cytomegalovirus exposure and HLA in healthy donors. The PCR made use of 60 Vbeta and 13 Jbeta primers. The repertoire was sequenced with immunoSEQ multiplex PCR; TCRdb's copy has only in-frame clones and lacks some. The table has more than 45,000 clones, approximately 67% seen once. The specimen sequenced was PBMCs. Receptors were obtained from a man under 40 in good health and CMV-seronegative.

J is TRBJ2-5 and V is TRBV29-1, with D perhaps matching TRBD2 (7 bases). Between the trimmed V and J ends, which lost 7 bases and 5 bases, there was a span of 23 bases. CDR1 is SQVTM, CDR2 ANQGSEA, per germline. The length of the CDR3 is 15 residues. Here the CDR3 reads CSAENSGGLGETQYF. CDR3 DNA: TGCAGCGCCGAAAATTCCGGGGGGCTCGGGGAGACCCAGTACTTC.

The chain is built from TRBV5-1 and TRBJ2-7; D call uncertain. There are 13 residues in the CDR3. The germline V and J ends were trimmed by 1 base and 3 bases, with 8 bases remaining between them. Germline CDR1 reads SGHRS; CDR2 reads YFSETQ. The CDR3, as DNA: TGCGCCAGCAGCTTGATTCCGGGCTACGAGCAGTACTTC. Residues: CASSLIPGYEQYF.

The V gene is TRBV6-5, the J gene TRBJ1-4, with D hard to call. The CDR3 spans 16 residues. V was cut by 2 bases and J by 6 bases, with 16 bases left in between. Germline V gene lookup returns CDR1 MNHEY and CDR2 SVGAGI. Here the CDR3 DNA reads TGTGCCAGCAGTTACCTTCAGCGATCGAAGGATGAAAAACTGTTTTTT. This translates into CASSYLQRSKDEKLFF.

This clone has only one observation. V and J are TRBV10-1 and TRBJ2-2; 9 bases line up with TRBD1. The CDR3 has 14 amino acids. Germline V gene data show CDR1 as WNHNN and CDR2 as SYGVQD (reference sequence). J lost 4 bases, V lost 4 bases, and 1 base had no gene match. The CDR3 nucleotides are TGCGCCAGCAGTGGACAGGGGGTCACCGGGGAGCTGTTTTTT. Residues: CASSGQGVTGELFF.

This clone was seen once. The chain employs TRBV5-6 and TRBJ2-1; D is undetermined. The CDR3 totals 13 residues. Deletions cut 3 bases from V and 5 bases from J, with 9 bases between. The germline V gene has CDR1 SGHDT and CDR2 YYEEEE. The CDR3 region is CASSSLTNNEQFF. DNA for the CDR3: TGTGCCAGCAGCTCTTTAACAAACAATGAGCAGTTCTTC.

This clone was seen only a few times. V is TRBV25-1 and J is TRBJ2-7; D perhaps matches TRBD2 (5 bases). Trimming shortened V by 4 bases and J by 0 bases, and 13 bases separated the two germline ends. Germline values: CDR1 MGHDK, CDR2 SYGVNS. This CDR3 contains 15 residues. This CDR3 is CASSADNRGSYEQYF. CDR3 bases: TGTGCCAGCAGTGCCGACAACCGGGGCTCCTACGAGCAGTACTTC.

The chain is built from TRBV10-3 and TRBJ2-7; D is undetermined. CDR1 is ENHRY and CDR2 is SYGVKD in the germline V gene. The V gene lost 4 bases and the J gene lost 0 bases, with 13 bases spanning the gap. CDR3 length: 15 amino acids. CDR3 DNA sequence: TGTGCCATCAGTGCGGTTGTGACTTCCTCCTACGAGCAGTACTTC. This translates into CAISAVVTSSYEQYF.

The J gene is TRBJ2-1, the V gene TRBV18, with 14 bases aligning to TRBD2. From germline, CDR1 is KGHSH and CDR2 LQKENI. The V and J ends lost 4 bases and 7 bases, in that order; junction bases with no gene match: 6. CDR3 length equals 16 residues. CDR3 amino acids: CASSLGLAGAGNEQFF. DNA for the CDR3: TGTGCCAGCTCACTGGGACTAGCGGGAGCTGGGAATGAGCAGTTCTTC. The complete variable domain, with remaining parts taken from reference TRBV18 and TRBJ2-1, reads NAGVMQNPRHLVRRRGQEARLRCSPMKGHSHVYWYRQLPEEGLKFMVYLQKENIIDESGMPKERFSAEFPKEGPSILRIQQVVRGDSAAYFCASSLGLAGAGNEQFFGPGTRLTVL.

CDR3 in DNA: TGTGCCAGCAGCTTACGAGCGGGAGGTAGTTTTTACGAGCAGTACTTC. It specifies CASSLRAGGSFYEQYF. The V gene is TRBV11-2, the J gene TRBJ2-7, with 9 positions matching TRBD2. The CDR3 is 16 residues long. With V trimmed by 2 bases and J by 4 bases, 9 bases remained unmatched. Germline values: CDR1 SGHAT, CDR2 FQNNGV.

This clone appeared a few times. The chain joins TRBV4-1 to TRBJ2-7, with 7 bases lining up with TRBD2. This CDR3 comprises 13 residues. V shed 6 bases, J shed 5 bases, and the junction held 7 bases outside the gene matches. Germline V gene sequence: CDR1 MGHRA, CDR2 YSYEKL. In nucleotides, the CDR3 is TGCGCCAGCAGAGGAACCGGGACTAACGAGCAGTACTTC. Encoded protein: CASRGTGTNEQYF.

The genes are TRBV5-1 and TRBJ2-3, with a possible D match to TRBD1 (5 bases). From germline, CDR1 is SGHRS and CDR2 YFSETQ. The CDR3 runs to 14 residues. Trimming took 5 bases from V and 2 from J, leaving 12 bases between them. The CDR3 loop is CASRPRVDTDTQYF. CDR3 nucleotides: TGCGCCAGCAGGCCCAGGGTAGACACAGATACGCAGTATTTT.

This clone was seen more than once but under ten times. The genes are TRBV6-1 and TRBJ2-6; D is ambiguous. Trimming took off 2 bases at V and 0 bases at J, with 14 bases between the two ends. This CDR3 has 18 residues. CDR1 is MNHNS and CDR2 is SASEGT in the germline V gene. The CDR3 sequence: CASSESSRIYSGANVLTF. As DNA, the CDR3 is TGTGCCAGCAGTGAAAGTTCTAGAATCTACTCTGGGGCCAACGTCCTGACTTTC.

A few counts support this clone. The gene calls are TRBV5-5 and TRBJ2-1; D remains ambiguous. Deletions cut 3 bases from V and 10 bases from J, with 8 bases between. Germline V gene data show CDR1 as SGHKS and CDR2 as YYEKEE (reference sequence). This CDR3 has 11 amino acids. The CDR3 bases are TGTGCCAGCAGCTCCGGGTTCGAGCAGTTCTTC. This gives the protein CASSSGFEQFF.

V gene TRBV6-1 combines with J gene TRBJ1-1; a weak D match, TRBD1 (6 bases). The CDR3 runs to 13 residues. Germline V gene lookup returns CDR1 MNHNS and CDR2 SASEGT. The V gene lost 7 bases and the J gene lost 10 bases, with 19 bases spanning the gap. CDR3 amino acids: CASTNRVERAAFF. The CDR3 bases are TGTGCCAGCACCAACAGGGTTGAGAGAGCAGCTTTCTTT.

The chain links TRBV10-3 to TRBJ1-4, with TRBD1 matching over 9 bases. CDR1 and CDR2 (germline): ENHRY, SYGVKD. V gave up 6 bases and J gave up 3 bases; unmatched junction bases: 5. The CDR3 has 15 amino acids. The CDR3 region is CAISADRGPNEKLFF. Written as DNA, the CDR3 is TGTGCCATCAGCGCGGACAGGGGACCTAATGAAAAACTGTTTTTT.

The rearrangement uses TRBV5-6 and TRBJ1-3, with 7 bases aligning to TRBD1. In germline, CDR1 is SGHDT, CDR2 YYEEEE. The ends lost 4 bases at V and 2 bases at J; junction bases unmatched: 6. This CDR3 is 15 amino acids long. In nucleotides, the CDR3 is TGTGCCAGCAGCCTGGACAGGACGGCTGGAAACACCATATATTTT. Protein product: CASSLDRTAGNTIYF.

This clone has more than one count but fewer than ten. Given the absence of the conserved phenylalanine or tryptophan at the CDR3 end, a read error is likely. It is unclear where the CDR3 begins or ends on the DNA, so no DNA is shown, and the CDR3 is as TCRdb lists it. The rearrangement joins TRBV29-1 to TRBJ1-1. The germline gives CDR1 SQVTM, CDR2 ANQGSEA. The CDR3 sequence runs 12 residues, both termini included. This chain's CDR3 is CRVLDGNTEALV.

The genes are TRBV7-8 and TRBJ1-1, with D possibly TRBD1 on 6 matching bases. CDR1 and CDR2 from the germline V gene are SGHVS and FQNEAQ. This CDR3 comprises 13 residues. V dropped 5 bases and J dropped 4 bases, with 11 bases sitting between them. This CDR3 reads CASSARRGTEAFF. The CDR3 DNA follows: TGTGCCAGCAGCGCTCGCAGGGGCACTGAAGCTTTCTTT.

The V call is TRBV18, the J call TRBJ1-5; D not certain. The germline gives CDR1 KGHSH, CDR2 LQKENI. The CDR3 runs 14 residues. Trimming stripped 1 base from V and 5 bases from J, with 9 bases between. The CDR3 nucleotides read TGTGCCAGCTCACCACATGTCACGGATCAGCCCCAGCATTTT. The encoded protein is CASSPHVTDQPQHF.

V usage is TRBV18 and J usage is TRBJ2-5, with D unclear. V shed 2 bases and J shed 1 base, with 5 bases lying between them. Germline CDR1 KGHSH, CDR2 LQKENI. The CDR3 has 13 residues. CDR3 bases: TGTGCCAGCTCACCAAGCATCCAAGAGACCCAGTACTTC. Amino acid sequence: CASSPSIQETQYF.

The chain has TRBV5-1 and TRBJ2-7, with D possibly being TRBD1 (6 bases). Germline loops: CDR1 SGHRS, CDR2 YFSETQ. Between the trimmed V and J ends, which lost 5 bases and 7 bases, there was a span of 19 bases. This CDR3 has 14 amino acids. DNA of the CDR3: TGCGCCAGCAGTCCTGTGCAGGGGTCGTTAGAGCAGTACTTC. Translated: CASSPVQGSLEQYF.